Listed here are 15 T cell receptor beta chains from one sample, sequenced in a study of cytomegalovirus exposure and HLA in healthy donors. Use of 60 Vbeta and 13 Jbeta primers characterized the PCR. Clones were read by immunoSEQ multiplex PCR, and TCRdb kept only the in-frame ones, dropping some. The sample has approximately 170,000 clones, roughly 80% seen once; the top ten hold about a tenth. The sequenced sample consisted of PBMCs. These receptors all come from a man aged 18 to 35 in good health and CMV-seropositive.

This chain uses TRBV28 with TRBJ1-2; perhaps TRBD1 as D (5 bases). The germline V gene encodes CDR1 MDHEN and CDR2 SYDVKM. The V end was cut by 6 bases, the J end by 5 bases, with 22 bases between. The CDR3 totals 16 residues. CDR3 nucleotide sequence: TGTGCCAGCAGGAGTATAGGGGATCGGGCATATTATGGCTACACCTTC. Encoded protein: CASRSIGDRAYYGYTF.

The V and J genes are TRBV7-9 and TRBJ1-5; D perhaps matches TRBD1 (6 bases). The CDR3 length is 14 residues. The V gene's germline CDR1 is SEHNR and CDR2 FQNEAQ (reference sequence). V was shortened by 8 bases and J by 2 bases, with 13 bases between the two germline ends. Here the CDR3 DNA reads TGTGCCAGCGGGACGGGGGGCCGCAATCAGCCCCAGCATTTT. Residues: CASGTGGRNQPQHF.

A single count supports this clone. The rearrangement joins TRBV5-1 to TRBJ1-1, with a possible D match to TRBD1 (6 bases). CDR1 and CDR2 (germline): SGHRS, YFSETQ. V shed 4 bases and J shed 0 bases, with 10 bases lying between them. This CDR3 is 14 amino acids long. The CDR3 protein is CASSTTGMNTEAFF. CDR3 DNA sequence: TGCGCCAGCAGCACGACAGGCATGAACACTGAAGCTTTCTTT.

The genes are TRBV28 and TRBJ1-1, with a weak D call TRBD1 (6 bases). Germline assignment: CDR1 MDHEN and CDR2 SYDVKM. The germline V and J ends were trimmed by 5 bases and 5 bases, with 18 bases remaining between them. The length of the CDR3 is 15 residues. Here the CDR3 DNA reads TGTGCCAGCAGTCCTACACAGGGCTTAGGGACTGAAGCTTTCTTT. Its translation is CASSPTQGLGTEAFF. Full variable domain (outside the CDR3, taken from reference TRBV28 and TRBJ1-1): DVKVTQSSRYLVKRTGEKVFLECVQDMDHENMFWYRQDPGLGLRLIYFSYDVKMKEKGDIPEGYSVSREKKERFSLILESASTNQTSMYLCASSPTQGLGTEAFFGQGTRLTVV.

J is TRBJ1-1 and V is TRBV5-1, with no clear D. The CDR3 is made up of 16 amino acids. Trimming left V 4 bases short and J 3 bases short, with 19 bases between. Germline V gene sequence: CDR1 SGHRS, CDR2 YFSETQ. The CDR3 coding sequence is TGCGCCAGCAGCCCGGGAACCGGGTTCAAGTACACTGAAGCTTTCTTT. This gives the protein CASSPGTGFKYTEAFF.

V gene TRBV15 combines with J gene TRBJ2-1, with D unclear. CDR3 length equals 17 residues. V lost 0 bases, J lost 0 bases, and 12 bases lay in between. The germline V gene has CDR1 LNHNV and CDR2 YYDKDF (reference sequence). CDR3: CATSREKVAVSYNEQFF. The DNA for the CDR3 is TGTGCCACCAGCAGAGAGAAGGTCGCGGTCTCCTACAATGAGCAGTTCTTC.

This clone was seen a few times. The chain couples TRBV13 to TRBJ1-1, with 8 nucleotides matching TRBD1. The ends lost 4 bases at V and 4 bases at J; junction bases unmatched: 8. CDR3 length: 15 residues. From germline, CDR1 is PRHDT and CDR2 FYEKMQ (reference sequence). CDR3 in amino acids: CASSSSQTGVTEAFF. The CDR3, as DNA: TGTGCCAGCAGCTCAAGCCAGACAGGGGTCACTGAAGCTTTCTTT.

The chain couples TRBV5-4 to TRBJ2-3; 11 bases agree with TRBD2. Germline lookup yields CDR1 SGHNT and CDR2 YYREEE (reference sequence). V lost 4 bases and J lost 0; bases outside the gene matches: 7. The CDR3 contains 17 residues. The CDR3 sequence is CASSDGTSGTSTDTQYF. The CDR3 DNA reads as TGTGCCAGCAGCGACGGGACTAGCGGAACTAGCACAGATACGCAGTATTTT.

The chain is built from TRBV28 and TRBJ2-2, with D hard to call. The CDR3 totals 15 residues. From germline, CDR1 is MDHEN and CDR2 SYDVKM. V was shortened by 4 bases and J by 8 bases, with 17 bases between the two germline ends. In DNA form, the CDR3 reads TGTGCCAGCAGTTCTCGCCGGATGCGGTATGGGGAGCTGTTTTTT. Translating gives CASSSRRMRYGELFF.

To note about this clone: The junction shows a germline mismatch at one end, possibly a read error. This chain connects TRBV28 to TRBJ1-4, with D possibly matching TRBD1 (5 bases). The CDR3 has 17 amino acids. Germline CDR1 MDHEN, CDR2 SYDVKM. The CDR3: CASRKITGFSTHEKLFF. The CDR3, as DNA: TGTGCCAGCAGGAAAATTACAGGTTTTTCAACTCATGAAAAACTGTTTTTT.

J is TRBJ2-1 and V is TRBV7-2; 11 bases line up with TRBD2. Germline V gene sequence: CDR1 SGHTA, CDR2 FQGNSA. CDR3 length: 18 residues. V lost 1 base and J lost 4; bases outside the gene matches: 9. The CDR3, as DNA: TGTGCCAGCAGCTTAGTATCGGCTAGCGGGAGGACTTACAATGAGCAGTTCTTC. Translating gives CASSLVSASGRTYNEQFF.

The CDR3 is CASSSSGTGYGYTF. For the CDR3, the DNA is TGTGCCAGCAGCTCCTCCGGGACAGGCTATGGCTACACCTTC. The J gene is TRBJ1-2, the V gene TRBV5-4; 8 bases fit TRBD1. Germline CDR1 is SGHNT and CDR2 is YYREEE (reference sequence). V lost 3 bases, J lost 4 bases, and 5 bases stayed unmatched. The CDR3 extends over 14 amino acids.

This chain connects TRBV30 to TRBJ2-5; the D is unclear. The V gene's germline CDR1 is GTSNPN and CDR2 SVGIG (reference sequence). V shed 5 bases and J shed 5 bases, with 9 bases lying between them. CDR3 size: 11 residues. The CDR3: CAWRRSETQYF. CDR3 sequence (DNA): TGTGCCTGGCGGCGGAGCGAGACCCAGTACTTC.

This sequence joins TRBV6-5 and TRBJ2-7; possibly TRBD2 for D (5 bases). Trimming took off 4 bases at V and 0 bases at J, with 16 bases between the two ends. Germline-derived CDR1 and CDR2 are MNHEY and SVGAGI. The CDR3 consists of 16 residues. Here the CDR3 reads CASSSGPSGNSYEQYF. The CDR3 nucleotides are TGTGCCAGCAGTTCCGGTCCCAGCGGTAACTCCTACGAGCAGTACTTC.

This CDR3 reads CASSLTQGAPYEQYF. In DNA, the CDR3 is TGTGCCAGCAGCTTAACCCAGGGGGCGCCGTACGAGCAGTACTTC. The V call is TRBV7-9, the J call TRBJ2-7; 8 bases agree with TRBD1. The V gene's germline CDR1 is SEHNR and CDR2 FQNEAQ (reference sequence). Trimming at V came to 2 bases and at J to 4 bases, leaving 7 bases not matched to a gene. CDR3 length: 15 amino acids.